The next 2 T cell receptor beta chains were all read from a single sample in a study of graft-versus-host responses after intestinal transplantation. Antigen specificity for these receptors is unknown. The data were produced by immunoSEQ multiplex PCR, yet TCRdb's version contains in-frame clones alone and is incomplete. In the table there are about 78,000 clones, roughly 84% of which are singletons. Here the sequenced sample was unstimulated CD8+ T cells sorted from spleen or lymph node cells, taken before transplant. The source is a human donor who was the organ donor for an intestinal transplant.

The chain links TRBV4-2 to TRBJ2-3; 12 bases map to TRBD2. The J segment lost 2 bases and the V segment lost 5 bases, leaving 5 bases of the junction unmatched. Germline assignment: CDR1 LGHNA and CDR2 YNFKEQ. The CDR3 has 16 amino acids. Here the CDR3 reads CASSYTSGGTTDTQYF. As DNA, the CDR3 is TGTGCCAGCAGCTACACTAGCGGGGGGACCACAGATACGCAGTATTTT.

The V and J genes are TRBV19 and TRBJ2-7; D is unclear. The CDR3 length is 16 residues. V was trimmed by 0 bases and J by 1 base, leaving 13 bases between them. The germline V gene has CDR1 LNHDA and CDR2 SQIVND (reference sequence). The CDR3 is CASSIDNKTPSYEQYF. The DNA of the CDR3 is TGTGCCAGTAGTATAGATAATAAGACTCCTTCCTACGAGCAGTACTTC. Filled out from reference TRBV19 and TRBJ2-7, the complete variable domain reads DGGITQSPKYLFRKEGQNVTLSCEQNLNHDAMYWYRQDPGQGLRLIYYSQIVNDFQKGDIAEGYSVSREKKESFPLTVTSAQKNPTAFYLCASSIDNKTPSYEQYFGPGTRLTVT.